Shown below are 4 T cell receptor beta chains from a single sample sequenced in a study of blood T cell repertoires in COVID-19. Profiled with immunoSEQ multiplex PCR; TCRdb holds only in-frame clones, not every one. Of approximately 190,000 clones listed, 82% are singletons. Material for sequencing was peripheral blood. These receptor sequences come from a woman aged 55-75 years with COVID-19, enrolled during active disease.

The genes are TRBV9 and TRBJ1-2; 8 bases fit TRBD1. Trimming removed 3 bases from V and 7 bases from J; junction bases left unmatched: 14. This CDR3 is built from 16 residues. The germline V gene has CDR1 SGDLS and CDR2 YYNGEE. This CDR3 reads CASSEAPLTGAGGYTF. The CDR3 bases are TGTGCCAGCAGCGAGGCCCCCCTGACAGGGGCCGGTGGCTACACCTTC.

The rearrangement links TRBV18 to TRBJ2-3, with TRBD2 matching over 10 bases. This CDR3 is 15 amino acids long. Germline CDR1 KGHSH, CDR2 LQKENI. The ends lost 3 bases at V and 6 bases at J; junction bases unmatched: 6. The CDR3 sequence: CASSPGGTSVDTQYF. DNA of the CDR3: TGTGCCAGCTCACCGGGTGGGACTAGCGTGGATACGCAGTATTTT.

A single count supports this clone. V usage is TRBV21-1 and J usage is TRBJ1-5; TRBD1, the table's D call, was not compared with the DNA. TRBV21-1 is listed as a pseudogene. The CDR3 runs 16 residues. The DNA of the CDR3 is TGTGCCAGCAGCGGGGACATGACAGTTAGCAATCAGCCCCAGCATTTT. Encoded protein: CASSGDMTVSNQPQHF.

The chain has TRBV2 and TRBJ2-5, with D maybe TRBD1 (6 bases). Germline V gene sequence: CDR1 SNHLY, CDR2 FYNNEI. The CDR3 loop spans 15 amino acids. Trimming took off 3 bases at V and 4 bases at J, with 15 bases between the two ends. CDR3 sequence: CASSDSSQGRETQYF. The CDR3 nucleotides read TGTGCCAGCAGTGATTCGAGTCAGGGGAGAGAGACCCAGTACTTC.